This T cell receptor (beta chain) was documented in a study of T-cell memory formation after mild COVID-19. Findings and limits, study-wide: Mainly in CM and EM were contracting CD4+ clones; CD8+ were in EMRA. Clones contracting over day 15 to 85 were CD4/CD8 balanced, with later expanders leaning CD4+.

CDR1 and CDR2 (germline): SGDLS, YYNGEE. Deletions cut 0 bases from V and 5 bases from J, with 8 bases between. CDR3 length: 14 amino acids. Each CDR3 protein is one row after TCRdb ran MiXCR on the 5' RACE reads. Altogether hundreds of thousands of distinct CDR3 sequences are present, about a sixth being singletons, with the ten largest covering under 25%. Notes on this clonotype: The antigen is unknown.

This chain joins TRBV9 and TRBJ1-4; D is ambiguous. The sample consisted of PBMCs or a T cell subset sorted from them (not recorded which). The receptor was derived from a young man who had mild COVID-19 (a few samples of this study predate the infection). Cell type and time point are not known. CDR3: CASSVDRTNEKLFF. The CDR3 DNA follows: TGTGCCAGCAGCGTAGACCGGACGAATGAAAAACTGTTTTTT.